Detailed here is one TCR beta chain. The antigen it recognizes is unknown. Base qualities are missing; no much larger clone stands one base away. TCRbeta CDR3 regions were amplified from genomic DNA by means of the immunoSEQ Assay, a bias-controlled multiplex PCR. As for the authors' bioinformatics: Nucleated cell counts per sample were estimated from amplification of reference gene primers within the assay. Sequence reads were collapsed and filtered to measure the absolute abundance of every unique TCRbeta CDR3 rearrangement. For each sample, productive Simpson clonality was calculated by taking the square root of Simpson's diversity index across productive rearrangements. The immuneACCESS repertoire file appears here via TCRdb, limited to in-frame rearrangements. These files lack a portion of the clones; in checked studies, under half of the deficit traces to unresolved V genes, and the cause of the others is not known. V, J and clone size are those of that table, while D and trimming were read from the DNA. The sample records about 53,000 clones, 78% of which are singletons. About 15% of the sample goes to the ten largest clones.

The entry originates in a study of blood T cell repertoires in COVID-19 (dated by TCRdb to 2020 to 2022). Study-wide context: Collaborator samples came from the United States, Italy and Spain and covered acute and convalescent phases of COVID-19. The repertoires were made available in a free public database intended to serve as a resource for research on the immune response to SARS-CoV-2. The samples were drawn from the first 160 participants of the ongoing ImmuneRACE study and from some 1,300 subjects provided by 6 global collaborators. Subjects who had been exposed to COVID-19, were actively infected with it, or had recovered from it provided the deeply sampled blood TCRbeta repertoires that made up the dataset. The prospective study material was composed of cDNA or gDNA derived from T cells, B-cell-depleted T cells, or PBMCs. Nearly every sample came with metadata listing a de-identified subject ID, COVID-19 status, age in years and sex. Where available, HLA class I and class II types were obtained from metadata supplied by the sample provider rather than from assay-based typing. Paper-wide results and their limitations: The quantity of clinical and demographic metadata differed by source and by participant and was supplied without curation.

The germline ends are 9 bases apart after V is trimmed by 1 base and J by 7 bases. Counted from cysteine to phenylalanine, this CDR3 has 13 amino acids. The entry retains the CDR3 DNA only, 39 bases that are in frame from base 1. Reading the germline V gene (reference sequence) gives CDR1 SGHKS and CDR2 YYEKEE. Collaborating institutions collected whole blood in K2EDTA tubes following their own protocols. For TCRbeta analysis, collaborators shipped samples as frozen whole blood, isolated PBMCs, or DNA extracted from either of those sample types. The chain was built from TRBV5-5 and TRBJ1-3; no D gene call is confident. The sequence derives from a human donor with active or convalescent COVID-19. The donor label of this sample is uncertain. The sequenced sample was peripheral blood. In nucleotides, the sequence is TGTGCCAGCAGCTTGTCCATCCGGAACACCATATATTTT. Its translation is CASSLSIRNTIYF.